This T cell receptor (beta chain) was documented in a study of T cells after yellow fever vaccination. TCRdb fed the 5' RACE reads into MiXCR, producing one record per CDR3 protein. The sample table includes 1 distinct CDR3 sequence. The sample in question was CD4+ T cells sorted from PBMCs, obtained 5 days after the yellow fever booster vaccination. Receptors were obtained from a man between 18 and 35 years old who received the YFV17D yellow fever vaccine.

This clonotype showed up just a few times. The junction and the germline gene differ at one end; a read error may be behind it. Since the library was made to target alpha chains, this beta chain is a stray read and its abundance is not meaningful. V usage is TRBV18 and J usage is TRBJ1-1; no reliable D call. Germline V gene sequence: CDR1 KGHSH, CDR2 LQKENI. This CDR3 has 18 residues. The CDR3 DNA follows: TGTGCCAGCTCACCACGCGGTAGTAAGGAAACCAGTGGCTCTAGGTTGACCTTT. It codes for CASSPRGSKETSGSRLTF.